This is a list of T cell receptor beta chains from one sample in a study of CXCR3-negative and CXCR3-positive naive CD8 T cells. No DNA is given; TCRdb re-called the 5' RACE reads and lists each CDR3 protein once. In total, the table holds 130,000 or so distinct CDR3 sequences. Sequencing input: naive CXCR3+ CD8+ T cells from blood. These receptor sequences come from a human donor in good health. Some clones in this sample may be carry-over from other donors' samples. Each CDR3 is given with its conserved first and last residue. The order of the fields is CDR3 length, J gene, V gene, CDR3 protein.

len: 11
j_gene: TRBJ2-2
v_gene: TRBV29-1
CDR3aa: CSVVSTGELFF

len: 16
j_gene: TRBJ2-7
v_gene: TRBV15
CDR3aa: CATSRDRASGDYEQYF

len: 17
j_gene: TRBJ2-7
v_gene: TRBV13
CDR3aa: CASKDSLTSSRAYEQYF

len: 13
j_gene: TRBJ2-7
v_gene: TRBV10-1
CDR3aa: CASSESSSYEQYF

len: 15
j_gene: TRBJ1-1
v_gene: TRBV20-1
CDR3aa: CSARVSPQMNTEAFF

len: 16
j_gene: TRBJ2-5
v_gene: TRBV7-6
CDR3aa: CASSLTSGRAEETQYF

len: 15
j_gene: TRBJ2-7
v_gene: TRBV4-2
CDR3aa: CASSQALWTGYEQYF

len: 13
j_gene: TRBJ2-1
v_gene: TRBV20-1
CDR3aa: CSAEIASYNEQFF

len: 13
j_gene: TRBJ1-5
v_gene: TRBV6-2/TRBV6-3
CDR3aa: CASRLQGNQPQHF

len: 13
j_gene: TRBJ2-7
v_gene: TRBV10-3
CDR3aa: CAISLDGSYEQYF

len: 16
j_gene: TRBJ2-3
v_gene: TRBV5-1
CDR3aa: CASSGWDTLSGDTQYF

len: 13
j_gene: TRBJ2-7
v_gene: TRBV10-3
CDR3aa: CAISVGQGDEQYF

len: 15
j_gene: TRBJ2-7
v_gene: TRBV14
CDR3aa: CASSQEQGRSYEQYF

len: 13
j_gene: TRBJ2-7
v_gene: TRBV20-1
CDR3aa: CSARRDITYEQYF

len: 15
j_gene: TRBJ2-6
v_gene: TRBV12-3/TRBV12-4
CDR3aa: CASIGGISGANVLTF

len: 15
j_gene: TRBJ2-1
v_gene: TRBV7-6
CDR3aa: CASSLQGSPADEQFF

len: 15
j_gene: TRBJ2-2
v_gene: TRBV4-1
CDR3aa: CASSLGGQGAGELFF

len: 12
j_gene: TRBJ2-7
v_gene: TRBV29-1
CDR3aa: CSVEATGYEQYF

len: 17
j_gene: TRBJ2-1
v_gene: TRBV4-3
CDR3aa: CASSQDFTSGSYNEQFF

len: 15
j_gene: TRBJ1-4
v_gene: TRBV21-1
CDR3aa: CASSPRGADNEKLFF

len: 14
j_gene: TRBJ1-1
v_gene: TRBV5-1
CDR3aa: CASSLTGDDTEAFF

len: 16
j_gene: TRBJ1-2
v_gene: TRBV28
CDR3aa: CASSLEMVRGGVGYTF

len: 13
j_gene: TRBJ2-5
v_gene: TRBV5-1
CDR3aa: CASSLGQGWTQYF

len: 16
j_gene: TRBJ2-1
v_gene: TRBV6-1
CDR3aa: CASSEAGGTGGNEQFF

len: 15
j_gene: TRBJ2-5
v_gene: TRBV12-3/TRBV12-4
CDR3aa: CASSSPGVSQETQYF

len: 13
j_gene: TRBJ1-1
v_gene: TRBV25-1
CDR3aa: CASSDVGETEAFF

len: 12
j_gene: TRBJ2-1
v_gene: TRBV6-6
CDR3aa: CASSYVSDEQFF

len: 12
j_gene: TRBJ2-1
v_gene: TRBV12-3/TRBV12-4
CDR3aa: CASRRGFNEQFF

len: 20
j_gene: TRBJ2-1
v_gene: TRBV4-2
CDR3aa: CASSPGTGTSGTRTYNEQFF

len: 13
j_gene: TRBJ1-1
v_gene: TRBV7-7
CDR3aa: CASSRAETTEAFF

len: 14
j_gene: TRBJ2-7
v_gene: TRBV7-9
CDR3aa: CASSRTGAPEEQYF

len: 15
j_gene: TRBJ2-7
v_gene: TRBV7-9
CDR3aa: CASSSGQGAIYEQYF

len: 17
j_gene: TRBJ1-1
v_gene: TRBV6-2/TRBV6-3
CDR3aa: CASSYSGQGILNTEAFF

len: 14
j_gene: TRBJ2-1
v_gene: TRBV13
CDR3aa: CASSQSLAGYEQFF

len: 12
j_gene: TRBJ2-2
v_gene: TRBV29-1
CDR3aa: CSGLAWAGELFF

len: 15
j_gene: TRBJ2-1
v_gene: TRBV27
CDR3aa: CASSPGLAEDNEQFF

len: 16
j_gene: TRBJ2-7
v_gene: TRBV14
CDR3aa: CASSQLTTGRPYEQYF

len: 12
j_gene: TRBJ2-7
v_gene: TRBV7-9
CDR3aa: CASSLHTAEQYF

len: 17
j_gene: TRBJ2-7
v_gene: TRBV11-2
CDR3aa: CASSSAGTSGSRNEQYF

len: 15
j_gene: TRBJ2-1
v_gene: TRBV7-9
CDR3aa: CASSPPGASYNEQFF

len: 18
j_gene: TRBJ2-3
v_gene: TRBV4-3
CDR3aa: CASSQDPRGGGSTDTQYF

len: 17
j_gene: TRBJ2-7
v_gene: TRBV7-9
CDR3aa: CASSLGLAGRSSYEQYF

len: 12
j_gene: TRBJ2-2
v_gene: TRBV7-9
CDR3aa: CASTSDTGELFF

len: 19
j_gene: TRBJ1-1
v_gene: TRBV7-2
CDR3aa: CASSPFIRPPGHWNTEAFF

len: 13
j_gene: TRBJ2-2
v_gene: TRBV7-2
CDR3aa: CASSLKPSWELFF

len: 14
j_gene: TRBJ2-5
v_gene: TRBV5-1
CDR3aa: CASSFEGFRETQYF

len: 14
j_gene: TRBJ2-2
v_gene: TRBV6-5
CDR3aa: CASSYLSYSGELFF

len: 12
j_gene: TRBJ1-1
v_gene: TRBV29-1
CDR3aa: CSVPTGNTEAFF

len: 12
j_gene: TRBJ2-5
v_gene: TRBV20-1
CDR3aa: CSALHSPLTQYF

len: 15
j_gene: TRBJ1-1
v_gene: TRBV7-6
CDR3aa: CASSPFRQGNTEAFF

len: 16
j_gene: TRBJ1-3
v_gene: TRBV9
CDR3aa: CASSAHMTGSGNTIYF

len: 14
j_gene: TRBJ2-5
v_gene: TRBV6-5
CDR3aa: CASRRPGGGETQYF